What follows are 29 T cell receptor beta chains derived from one specimen sequenced in a study of blood T cell repertoires in COVID-19 (dated by TCRdb to 2020 to 2021). The library was built by means of the immunoSEQ multiplex PCR assay. Entries here come from immuneACCESS through TCRdb and include only in-frame sequences with V and J called. Some clones fail to appear in such tables; in the studies checked, an unresolved V gene covers under half of the shortfall, and the cause of the remainder is unknown. The sample table records a few hundred thousand clones; 90% of these occur just once. Clones ranked in the top ten supply around 16% of the sample. Material for sequencing was PBMCs or T cells enriched from blood (not recorded which). These receptors were obtained from a young man who had been exposed to COVID-19.

The gene calls are TRBV12-3 or TRBV12-4 and TRBJ1-1; D unresolved. The V end lost 7 bases, the J end lost 5 bases, and 14 bases lay between the germline ends. CDR3 length: 13 amino acids. For the CDR3, the DNA is TGTGCCAGCACTCTAAACGAGGCAACTGAAGCTTTCTTT. Amino acid sequence: CASTLNEATEAFF.

The genes are TRBV10-1 and TRBJ2-3, with D possibly TRBD1 on 6 matching bases. Trimming removed 3 bases at V and 0 bases at J, with 22 bases between. Germline CDR1 and CDR2: WNHNN and SYGVQD (reference sequence). This CDR3 is built from 19 residues. CDR3 sequence (DNA): TGCGCCAGCAGTGACGTGCCCTCAGGGAAGGACAGAAGCACAGATACGCAGTATTTT. This gives the protein CASSDVPSGKDRSTDTQYF.

V usage is TRBV9 and J usage is TRBJ1-3, with 7 bases matching TRBD1. Germline CDR1 SGDLS, CDR2 YYNGEE. The CDR3 has 17 residues. Germline trimming cut 2 bases from V and 2 bases from J; bases unmatched to any gene: 10. The CDR3 coding sequence is TGTGCCAGCAGCGTGGCGGGAGGGACAGAGGCTGGAAACACCATATATTTT. Protein product: CASSVAGGTEAGNTIYF.

The V and J genes are TRBV11-2 and TRBJ1-4, with D hard to call. V was shortened by 0 bases and J by 4 bases, with 12 bases between the two germline ends. The CDR3 consists of 16 residues. The germline gives CDR1 SGHAT, CDR2 FQNNGV. In nucleotides, the CDR3 is TGTGCCAGCAGCTTAGACCTCAGGTCCGTTAATGAAAAACTGTTTTTT. Translation: CASSLDLRSVNEKLFF.

In this sample, this clone turned up once. The gene calls are TRBV28 and TRBJ2-7; D perhaps matches TRBD1 (6 bases). This CDR3 is built from 12 residues. Germline V CDR1 and CDR2: MDHEN, SYDVKM. Trimming removed 7 bases from V and 4 bases from J, with 11 bases in between. The CDR3 loop is CASIGQTYEQYF. CDR3 nucleotide sequence: TGTGCCAGCATCGGACAGACTTACGAGCAGTACTTC.

This sequence joins TRBV6-5 and TRBJ2-2; TRBD1 is a possible D gene (5 bases). The CDR3 has 13 amino acids. The germline gives CDR1 MNHEY, CDR2 SVGAGI. DNA for the CDR3: TGTGCTCCCAGGGCCGCGAACACCGGGGAGCTGTTTTTT. Translation: CAPRAANTGELFF.

CDR3 protein: CASSLLFGRGTGELFF. CDR3 DNA sequence: TGTGCCAGCAGCTTATTATTTGGCAGGGGTACCGGGGAGCTGTTTTTT. The rearrangement joins TRBV11-3 to TRBJ2-2; a weak D match, TRBD1 (6 bases). CDR1 is SGHNT and CDR2 is YENEEA in the germline V gene. This CDR3 is 16 amino acids long. V was clipped by 2 bases and J by 5 bases, with 15 bases between them.

The chain employs TRBV11-2 and TRBJ1-4, with D possibly being TRBD1 (5 bases). The ends were cut back, 3 bases at V and 12 bases at J, with 11 bases in the middle. The germline gives CDR1 SGHAT, CDR2 FQNNGV. The CDR3 extends over 12 amino acids. CDR3 DNA sequence: TGTGCCAGCAGCTTTCCCGGGGGGGAACTGTTTTTT. Residues: CASSFPGGELFF. Drawing the rest from reference TRBV11-2 and TRBJ1-4, the complete variable domain is EAGVAQSPRYKIIEKRQSVAFWCNPISGHATLYWYQQILGQGPKLLIQFQNNGVVDDSQLPKDRFSAERLKGVDSTLKIQPAKLEDSAVYLCASSFPGGELFFGSGTQLSVL.

The genes are TRBV7-9 and TRBJ2-2, with D possibly TRBD2 on 5 matching bases. The germline V and J ends were trimmed by 7 bases and 0 bases, with 15 bases remaining between them. The CDR3 consists of 16 residues. Germline CDR1 SEHNR, CDR2 FQNEAQ (reference sequence). The CDR3 bases are TGTGCCAGCAAACAGAGGGCAGCTGCGAACACCGGGGAGCTGTTTTTT. Translation: CASKQRAAANTGELFF.

The chain combines TRBV27 with TRBJ1-6; 7 bases align to TRBD1. The CDR3 extends over 17 amino acids. Germline assignment: CDR1 MNHEY and CDR2 SMNVEV (reference sequence). J gave up 7 bases and V 8 bases, and 17 bases lay outside the gene matches. CDR3 in DNA: TGTGCCAGCGGGGACTCTACCGGGACAGTTAGGAATTCACCCCTCCACTTT. Its translation: CASGDSTGTVRNSPLHF.

The rearrangement links TRBV6-4 to TRBJ2-3, with TRBD2 identical over 10 bases. V trimming: 6 bases; J trimming: 4 bases; junction bases outside the gene matches: 7. The CDR3 spans 15 residues. The germline gives CDR1 MRHNA, CDR2 SNTAGT. The CDR3 region is CASSSSGGAADTQYF. CDR3 DNA sequence: TGTGCCAGCAGCTCAAGCGGGGGGGCCGCAGATACGCAGTATTTT.

The chain carries TRBV14 and TRBJ2-5; 7 positions agree with TRBD2. Trimming took 2 bases from V and 5 from J; bases not matched to a gene: 11. Germline CDR1 SGHDN, CDR2 FVKESK. The CDR3 totals 16 residues. The CDR3 protein is CASSQSRLASEETQYF. The CDR3 coding sequence is TGTGCCAGCAGCCAATCCAGACTAGCCTCTGAGGAGACCCAGTACTTC.

The rearrangement links TRBV14 to TRBJ1-1, with D perhaps matching TRBD1 (6 bases). Trimming removed 1 base from V and 7 bases from J, with 16 bases in between. The CDR3 is made up of 15 amino acids. Germline V gives CDR1 SGHDN, CDR2 FVKESK. CDR3 sequence (DNA): TGTGCCAGCAGCCAAGTGCCCAGGGGCAGAGGTGAAGCTTTCTTT. Translating gives CASSQVPRGRGEAFF.

The gene calls are TRBV6-5 and TRBJ1-6; the D is unclear. The length of the CDR3 is 13 residues. Germline V CDR1 and CDR2: MNHEY, SVGAGI. The V gene lost 5 bases and the J gene lost 7 bases, with 9 bases spanning the gap. For the CDR3, the DNA is TGTGCCAGCAGTACCCGGGGAAATTCACCCCTCCACTTT. Its protein is CASSTRGNSPLHF.

This chain joins TRBV19 and TRBJ2-3; a weak D match, TRBD1 (5 bases). The germline V gene encodes CDR1 LNHDA and CDR2 SQIVND (reference sequence). The CDR3 runs 14 residues. V lost 4 bases and J lost 6, with 14 bases in between. The CDR3 region is CASSTRRGSDTQYF. DNA for the CDR3: TGTGCCAGTAGTACGCGAAGGGGCTCCGATACGCAGTATTTT.

The chain is built from TRBV4-1 and TRBJ2-2; D is ambiguous. The V and J ends lost 0 bases and 2 bases respectively, with 7 bases between them. The CDR3 extends over 15 amino acids. Germline CDR1 is MGHRA and CDR2 is YSYEKL. CDR3 DNA: TGCGCCAGCAGCCAAGATGGCGGAAACACCGGGGAGCTGTTTTTT. This sequence encodes CASSQDGGNTGELFF.

The chain recombines TRBV9 with TRBJ2-1, with 13 bases identical to TRBD2. This CDR3 is built from 16 residues. The germline V gene has CDR1 SGDLS and CDR2 YYNGEE. The junction had 3 bases not matched to a gene; V was cut back by 4 bases and J by 2 bases. CDR3 sequence: CASSPGLAGPYNEQFF. The CDR3 nucleotides read TGTGCCAGCAGCCCGGGACTAGCGGGGCCCTACAATGAGCAGTTCTTC.

The gene calls are TRBV9 and TRBJ1-2, with 9 bases aligning to TRBD1. Germline CDR1 and CDR2: SGDLS and YYNGEE. Trimming cost V 5 bases and J 5 bases; bases outside gene matches: 4. CDR3 length: 13 residues. This chain's CDR3 is CASREGTGYGYTF. CDR3 DNA: TGTGCCAGCAGAGAAGGGACAGGGTATGGCTACACCTTC.

The genes are TRBV7-6 and TRBJ1-1; unclear D gene. The CDR3 totals 14 residues. Germline lookup yields CDR1 SGHVS and CDR2 FNYEAQ. V was cut by 5 bases and J by 4 bases, with 14 bases left in between. CDR3 DNA: TGTGCCAGCAGCCGCGTCTACGAGTCCACTGAAGCTTTCTTT. It yields the protein CASSRVYESTEAFF.

The J gene is TRBJ2-3, the V gene TRBV19, with TRBD1 matching over 7 bases. Germline trimming cut 3 bases from V and 4 bases from J; bases unmatched to any gene: 10. Germline V lookup: CDR1 LNHDA, CDR2 SQIVND (reference sequence). The CDR3 extends over 16 amino acids. The CDR3 DNA sequence: TGTGCCAGTAGTATTACGGGACAGCCTCGCGCAGATACGCAGTATTTT. As protein: CASSITGQPRADTQYF.

The V and J genes are TRBV7-3 and TRBJ2-3; D possibly corresponds to TRBD1 (6 bases). Between the trimmed V and J ends, which lost 1 base and 2 bases, there was a span of 13 bases. The CDR3 runs 16 residues. Germline loops: CDR1 SGHTA, CDR2 FQGTGA. The CDR3 protein is CASSLSPQGSTDTQYF. CDR3 nucleotide sequence: TGTGCCAGCAGCTTAAGTCCACAGGGTTCCACAGATACGCAGTATTTT.

J is TRBJ1-1 and V is TRBV7-2; 10 nucleotides line up with TRBD1. Germline V CDR1 and CDR2: SGHTA, FQGNSA. The junction had 8 bases not matched to a gene; V was cut back by 0 bases and J by 4 bases. The CDR3 extends over 17 amino acids. CDR3: CASSLARQGAWGTEAFF. In DNA form, the CDR3 reads TGTGCCAGCAGCTTAGCAAGACAGGGGGCATGGGGCACTGAAGCTTTCTTT.

CDR3 sequence reads: CASSQRQGRAFF. The CDR3 DNA sequence: TGCGCCAGCAGCCAAAGACAGGGCAGAGCTTTCTTT. The chain links TRBV4-3 to TRBJ1-1, with 7 bases aligning to TRBD1. In germline, CDR1 is LGHNA, CDR2 YSLEER. The CDR3 totals 12 residues. Unmatched junction bases numbered 4, after V lost 2 bases and J lost 10 bases.

The chain carries TRBV4-2 and TRBJ2-2; 7 nucleotides match TRBD2. The CDR3 contains 15 residues. CDR1 is LGHNA, CDR2 YNFKEQ, per germline. Losses at the gene ends were 3 bases for V and 3 bases for J; bases not matched to a gene: 4. The CDR3 sequence is CASSQGGVDTGELFF. Here the CDR3 DNA reads TGTGCCAGCAGCCAGGGAGGGGTCGACACCGGGGAGCTGTTTTTT.

V gene TRBV25-1 combines with J gene TRBJ2-4; TRBD2 aligns across 10 bases. CDR3 length: 13 amino acids. Germline V gene sequence: CDR1 MGHDK, CDR2 SYGVNS. The V gene end was trimmed by 8 bases and the J gene end by 7 bases; junction bases not matched to a gene: 5. The DNA for the CDR3 is TGTGCCAGCGCAAGCGGGGGGGCCAACATTCAGTACTTC. Protein product: CASASGGANIQYF. Supplemented by reference TRBV25-1 and TRBJ2-4, the full variable domain reads EADIYQTPRYLVIGTGKKITLECSQTMGHDKMYWYQQDPGMELHLIHYSYGVNSTEKGDLSSESTVSRIRTEHFPLTLESARPSHTSQYLCASASGGANIQYFGAGTRLSVL.

V is TRBV9 and J is TRBJ2-1, with TRBD2 identical over 13 bases. Losses at the gene ends were 4 bases for V and 7 bases for J; bases not matched to a gene: 5. The V gene's germline CDR1 is SGDLS and CDR2 YYNGEE. The CDR3 sequence is 15 residues long. CDR3 bases: TGTGCCAGCAGCCCCCGGACTAGCGGGGGTAATGAGCAGTTCTTC. It specifies CASSPRTSGGNEQFF.

This rearrangement joins TRBV6-1 to TRBJ1-6, with TRBD1 identical over 11 bases. Germline CDR1 reads MNHNS; CDR2 reads SASEGT. J was trimmed by 8 bases and V by 4 bases; bases with no gene match: 7. The CDR3 sequence is 16 residues long. The CDR3 nucleotides read TGTGCCAGCAGTGGCGGGACAGGGGGGCGGGATTCACCCCTCCACTTT. This gives the protein CASSGGTGGRDSPLHF.

The V gene is TRBV6-5, the J gene TRBJ2-1; 9 nucleotides align to TRBD2. V shed 8 bases and J 10 bases; nucleotides not matched to a gene: 12. CDR1 and CDR2 from the germline V gene are MNHEY and SVGAGI. The CDR3 sequence is 14 residues long. CDR3: CASAVAGAPWEQFF. The CDR3 DNA follows: TGTGCCAGCGCCGTAGCGGGGGCACCATGGGAGCAGTTCTTC.

This chain uses TRBV12-3 or TRBV12-4 with TRBJ2-7; TRBD1 matches 11 bases. The trim removed 5 bases at V and 12 bases at J, leaving 9 bases unmatched. This CDR3 has 13 amino acids. The CDR3 region has the DNA TGTGCCAGCAGTCCAACCGGGACAGGGGGAACGTACTTC. This codes for CASSPTGTGGTYF.